Listed below are T cell receptor beta chains from one sample, sequenced in a study of blood T cells in healthy people across ages. TCRdb independently ran MiXCR on the 5' RACE reads; one entry per CDR3 protein. The sample lists about 1 million distinct CDR3 sequences; 40% to 55% were seen once. Input material: blood. Receptors were obtained from a woman aged 55-69 years in good health. CDR3s include the opening cysteine and the closing phenylalanine or tryptophan. Fields, in order: V gene, clone size, J gene, D gene, CDR3 DNA, CDR3 protein. A D gene is named only where the DNA matches it firmly. Clone size is given for some rows only: seen once, a few or many times, or a class if the clone is expanded.

v_gene: TRBV5-1; abundance: .; j_gene: TRBJ2-7; d_gene: .; CDR3nt: TGCGCCAGTACGCGGGACCACACTTACAATGAGCAGTACTTC; CDR3aa: CASTRDHTYNEQYF
v_gene: TRBV4-1; abundance: .; j_gene: TRBJ2-7; d_gene: TRBD2; CDR3nt: TGCGCCAGCAGCCAAGATCAGGCGGGGGTTTCCTACGAGCAGTACTTC; CDR3aa: CASSQDQAGVSYEQYF
v_gene: TRBV7-2; abundance: few; j_gene: TRBJ1-2; d_gene: TRBD1; CDR3nt: TGTGCCAGCAGCCCCCGGACAGGGATAAACTATGGCTACACCTTC; CDR3aa: CASSPRTGINYGYTF
v_gene: TRBV27; abundance: .; j_gene: TRBJ2-1; d_gene: TRBD2; CDR3nt: TGTGCCAGCAGCTTTCTAGCGGGAGGGGTGAGCTCCTACAATGAGCAGTTCTTC; CDR3aa: CASSFLAGGVSSYNEQFF
v_gene: TRBV9; abundance: few; j_gene: TRBJ2-7; d_gene: .; CDR3nt: TGTGCCAGCAGCGAGACCGGGACTTATTCCTACGAGCAGTACTTC; CDR3aa: CASSETGTYSYEQYF
v_gene: TRBV9; abundance: .; j_gene: TRBJ2-5; d_gene: .; CDR3nt: TGTGCCAGCAGCGACCAGGGTGGGGAGCAGTACTTC; CDR3aa: CASSDQGGEQYF
v_gene: TRBV5-1; abundance: many; j_gene: TRBJ2-3; d_gene: .; CDR3nt: TGTGCCAGCAGCTTTTCTCGAGATACGCAGTATTTT; CDR3aa: CASSFSRDTQYF
v_gene: TRBV6-6; abundance: .; j_gene: TRBJ2-1; d_gene: TRBD2; CDR3nt: TGTGCCAGCGGCAAGAGAGCGGGAGGTTCCCAAAATGAGCAGTTCTTC; CDR3aa: CASGKRAGGSQNEQFF
v_gene: TRBV2; abundance: .; j_gene: TRBJ2-2; d_gene: TRBD2; CDR3nt: TGTGCCAGCAGTACAGAGGGTGGCGGGAGGGCCAGCACCGGGGAGCTGTTTTTT; CDR3aa: CASSTEGGGRASTGELFF
v_gene: TRBV5-1; abundance: .; j_gene: TRBJ2-7; d_gene: .; CDR3nt: TGCGCCAGCAGCCGCACACCGGGACAGGGAGCGGGAGGCGCCTACGAGCAGTACTTC; CDR3aa: CASSRTPGQGAGGAYEQYF
v_gene: TRBV27; abundance: few; j_gene: TRBJ2-7; d_gene: TRBD1; CDR3nt: TGTGCCAGCAGATCGTACAGGGGGCTAACCTCCTACGAGCAGTACTTC; CDR3aa: CASRSYRGLTSYEQYF
v_gene: TRBV6-5; abundance: .; j_gene: TRBJ2-3; d_gene: TRBD1; CDR3nt: TGTGCCAGCAGCACTCGGGACAGAAGCACAGATACGCAGTATTTT; CDR3aa: CASSTRDRSTDTQYF
v_gene: TRBV12-3/TRBV12-4; abundance: .; j_gene: TRBJ1-6; d_gene: .; CDR3nt: TGTGCCAGCACTCTCCGGGACCCGAGATCACCCCCCCACTTT; CDR3aa: CASTLRDPRSPPHF
v_gene: TRBV20-1; abundance: few; j_gene: TRBJ2-7; d_gene: TRBD1; CDR3nt: TGCAGTGGGTTCGGGACAGGGTTCATTGAGCAGTACTTC; CDR3aa: CSGFGTGFIEQYF
v_gene: TRBV6-5; abundance: many; j_gene: TRBJ2-5; d_gene: .; CDR3nt: TGTGCCAGCAGTTACTCAGGGCGCCAAGAGACCCAGTACTTC; CDR3aa: CASSYSGRQETQYF
v_gene: TRBV20-1; abundance: .; j_gene: TRBJ2-7; d_gene: TRBD1; CDR3nt: TGCAGTGCTAGTGGCCACCGGGACAGGGGAGTGTATCGGCAGTACTTC; CDR3aa: CSASGHRDRGVYRQYF
v_gene: TRBV20-1; abundance: .; j_gene: TRBJ2-1; d_gene: TRBD2; CDR3nt: TGCAGTGCAGGTTTTAGACTAGCGGGAGAAATGGGCAATGAGCAGTTCTTC; CDR3aa: CSAGFRLAGEMGNEQFF